This T cell receptor (beta chain) comes out of a study of T cell responses to AZD1222 COVID-19 vaccine. Study-wide points: Clonal diversity was possibly underestimated, and the donors were mostly white British, with more females.

Sequencing used immunoSEQ multiplex PCR; TCRdb keeps in-frame clones, though not all of them. The profile shows approximately 120,000 clones, 85% to 90% of them singletons. Of note for this clone: Its target is unknown. One end of the junction does not line up with germline, which may come from a read error.

The CDR3 loop spans 14 amino acids. Germline lookup yields CDR1 LNHDA and CDR2 SQIVND (reference sequence). Sequenced material: peripheral blood, taken on day 0 of AZD1222 vaccination. The sequence was collected from an adult in good health. The chain carries TRBV19 and TRBJ2-3; D is perhaps TRBD1 or TRBD2 (5 bases each). The CDR3 sequence: CASTIGDLGDTQYF. The CDR3 DNA reads TGTGCCAGTACTATAGGGGACCTGGGAGATACGCAGTATTTT.